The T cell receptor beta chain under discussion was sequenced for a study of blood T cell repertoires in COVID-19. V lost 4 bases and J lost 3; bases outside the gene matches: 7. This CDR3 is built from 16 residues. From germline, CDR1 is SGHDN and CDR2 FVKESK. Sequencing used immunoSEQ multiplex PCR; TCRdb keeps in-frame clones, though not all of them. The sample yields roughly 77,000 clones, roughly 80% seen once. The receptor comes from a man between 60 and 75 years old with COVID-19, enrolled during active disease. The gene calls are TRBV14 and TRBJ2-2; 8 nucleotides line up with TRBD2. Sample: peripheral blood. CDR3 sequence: CASSPKTSAHTGELFF. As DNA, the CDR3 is TGTGCCAGCAGCCCAAAGACTAGCGCCCACACCGGGGAGCTGTTTTTT.